This T cell receptor (beta chain) was captured in a study of blood T cell repertoires in COVID-19. Study-wide context: COVID-19 samples from acute and convalescent phases originated in the United States, Italy and Spain.

In germline, CDR1 is SEHNR, CDR2 FQNEAQ (reference sequence). V lost 2 bases and J lost 0; bases outside the gene matches: 11. The CDR3 is 19 residues long. This table comes from immunoSEQ multiplex PCR, and its TCRdb copy is limited to in-frame clones, with some not included. The sample holds 44,000 or so clones, around 84% seen once. Sample: peripheral blood. The chain joins TRBV7-9 to TRBJ1-5; 9 nucleotides match TRBD1. The receptor was isolated from a man between 45 and 60 years old with active COVID-19. DNA of the CDR3: TGTGCCAGCAGCTTACCTGGGACAGGGAAGATGTTTAGCAATCAGCCCCAGCATTTT. As protein: CASSLPGTGKMFSNQPQHF.